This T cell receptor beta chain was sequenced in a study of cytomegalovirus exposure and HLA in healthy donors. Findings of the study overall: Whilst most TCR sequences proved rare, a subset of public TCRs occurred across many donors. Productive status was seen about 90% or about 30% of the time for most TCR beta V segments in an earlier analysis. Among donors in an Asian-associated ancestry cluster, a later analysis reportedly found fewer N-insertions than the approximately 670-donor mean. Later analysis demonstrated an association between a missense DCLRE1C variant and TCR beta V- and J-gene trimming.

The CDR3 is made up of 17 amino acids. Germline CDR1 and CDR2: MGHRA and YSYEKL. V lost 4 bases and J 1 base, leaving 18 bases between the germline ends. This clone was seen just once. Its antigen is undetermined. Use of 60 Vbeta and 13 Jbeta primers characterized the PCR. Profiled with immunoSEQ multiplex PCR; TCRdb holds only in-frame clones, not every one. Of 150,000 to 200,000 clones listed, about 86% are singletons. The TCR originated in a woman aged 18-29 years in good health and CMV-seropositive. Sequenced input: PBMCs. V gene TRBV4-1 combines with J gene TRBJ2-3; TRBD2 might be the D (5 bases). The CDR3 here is CASSRGILQPGTDTQYF. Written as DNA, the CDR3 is TGCGCCAGCAGCCGAGGGATCTTACAACCAGGCACAGATACGCAGTATTTT.